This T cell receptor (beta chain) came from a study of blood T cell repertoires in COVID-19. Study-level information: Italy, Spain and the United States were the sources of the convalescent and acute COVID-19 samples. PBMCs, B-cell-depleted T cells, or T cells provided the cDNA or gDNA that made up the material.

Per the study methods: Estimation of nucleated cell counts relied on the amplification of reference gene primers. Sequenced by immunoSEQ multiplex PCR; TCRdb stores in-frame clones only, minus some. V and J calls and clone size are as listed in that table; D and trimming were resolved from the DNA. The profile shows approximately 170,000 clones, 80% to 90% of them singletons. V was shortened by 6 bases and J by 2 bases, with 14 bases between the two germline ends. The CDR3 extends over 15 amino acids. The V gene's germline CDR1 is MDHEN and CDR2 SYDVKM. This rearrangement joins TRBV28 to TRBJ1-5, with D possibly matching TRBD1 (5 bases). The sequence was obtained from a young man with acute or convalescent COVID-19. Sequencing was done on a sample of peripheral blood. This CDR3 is CASSRASGGNQPQHF. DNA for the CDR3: TGTGCCAGCAGCCGAGCCTCGGGGGGCAATCAGCCCCAGCATTTT.